Here is one TCR beta chain with its context. The sample belongs to a study of cytomegalovirus exposure and HLA in healthy donors. This CDR3 region has 14 residues. From germline, CDR1 is MDHEN and CDR2 SYDVKM. The V segment lost 7 bases and the J segment 2 bases; nucleotides outside the gene matches: 6. PCR was performed using 60 Vbeta and 13 Jbeta primers. Some clones are missing from TCRdb's copy, which holds only in-frame ones; the method was immunoSEQ multiplex PCR. Here the sample spans about 77,000 clones, roughly 80% being singletons. The sample was PBMCs. This clonotype was obtained from a man aged 35 to 55 in good health and CMV-seronegative. The chain carries TRBV28 and TRBJ2-7, with 9 bases aligning to TRBD2. CDR3 loop: CASNGAGGPYEQYF. For the CDR3, the DNA is TGTGCCAGCAACGGAGCGGGAGGCCCCTACGAGCAGTACTTC.